These T cell receptor beta chains were read from a single sample in a study of radiotherapy plus CTLA-4 blockade in lung cancer. The protocol was immunoSEQ multiplex PCR, while the TCRdb copy is restricted to in-frame clones and leaves out a portion. The sample has roughly 85,000 clones, around 86% seen once. Sequences were derived from peripheral blood, sampled from a patient treated with radiotherapy plus ipilimumab. The origin of the receptors is a human donor with non-small cell lung cancer that progressed on radiotherapy plus ipilimumab. CDR3s include the opening cysteine and the closing phenylalanine or tryptophan. D genes are given only for firm matches. Rows may omit the clone size; those that give it use once, few, many or a size class.

>TRBV18|TRBJ2-5|once|NA
TGTGCCAGCTCAACCCACGTCGGGTACCAAGAGACCCAGTACTTC
CASSTHVGYQETQYF
>TRBV11-1|TRBJ2-1|NA|TRBD2
TGTGCCAGCAGCGCCTTTGGACTAGCGCGGGATGAGCAGTTCTTC
CASSAFGLARDEQFF
>TRBV6-1|TRBJ1-4|NA|NA
TGTGCCAGCAGAAAACAGATACCTAATGAAAAACTGTTTTTT
CASRKQIPNEKLFF
>TRBV20-1|TRBJ2-3|NA|NA
TGCAGTGTTGGTGACCCAGATACGCAGTATTTT
CSVGDPDTQYF
>TRBV7-3|TRBJ2-3|NA|NA
TGTGCCAGCAGCTTAACGGGGGGCACAGATACGCAGTATTTT
CASSLTGGTDTQYF
>TRBV30|TRBJ1-5|NA|NA
TGTGCCTGGAGTTCCCAGAGCAATCAGCCCCAGCATTTT
CAWSSQSNQPQHF
>TRBV9|TRBJ2-3|NA|NA
TGTGCCAGCAGCGGTTCAGGAGTCACTAGCACAGATACGCAGTATTTT
CASSGSGVTSTDTQYF
>TRBV4-1|TRBJ2-7|NA|NA
TGCGCCAGCAGCCTCATCCTGACAGACCCCTACGAGCAGTACTTC
CASSLILTDPYEQYF
>TRBV6-5|TRBJ1-5|NA|NA
TGTGCCAGCCAGATCAGGGACAATCAGCCCCAGCATTTT
CASQIRDNQPQHF
>TRBV30|TRBJ1-4|once|NA
TGTGCCTGGAGTAAAGGTCTGGGCGAGATCGGCGGGGAAAAACTGTTTTTT
CAWSKGLGEIGGEKLFF
>TRBV18|TRBJ1-1|NA|TRBD1
TGTGCCAGCTCACCGGCGACAGGGGGGACTGAAGCTTTCTTT
CASSPATGGTEAFF
>TRBV2|TRBJ1-2|NA|NA
TGTGCCAGCACCCCGGACCTGAGACTGAACTATGGCTACACCTTC
CASTPDLRLNYGYTF
>TRBV6-5|TRBJ1-2|NA|TRBD1
TGTGCCAGCAGCTGGGACAGGGTGCGGGGCTACACCTTC
CASSWDRVRGYTF
>TRBV7-8|TRBJ2-3|NA|NA
TGTGCCAGCCGAAGGGGGGCAGGGCGCACAGATACGCAGTATTTT
CASRRGAGRTDTQYF
>TRBV18|TRBJ2-5|NA|NA
TGTGCCAGCTCACCACCCAATAGGATCACCGAACAAGAGACCCAGTACTTC
CASSPPNRITEQETQYF
>TRBV7-7|TRBJ2-7|NA|NA
TGTGCCAGCAGCCCCGGACGACAGTCGTACGAGCAGTACTTC
CASSPGRQSYEQYF
>TRBV2|TRBJ1-2|once|TRBD1
TGTGCCAGCAGAAGGAGTCAGGGGGCTGGTAACTATGGCTACACCTTC
CASRRSQGAGNYGYTF
>TRBV7-8|TRBJ1-6|NA|NA
TGTGCCAGCAGCTTAGTGGGCGGGGGGGATTCACCCCTCCACTTT
CASSLVGGGDSPLHF
>TRBV6-5|TRBJ2-7|NA|NA
TGTGCCAGCAGAAGACACCGGGACTGGACCTACGAGCAGTACTTC
CASRRHRDWTYEQYF
>TRBV6-6|TRBJ2-1|NA|NA
TGTGCCAGCACTGTGGGGGGTAGCTCCTACAATGAGCAGTTCTTC
CASTVGGSSYNEQFF
>TRBV5-1|TRBJ2-7|NA|TRBD2
TGCGCCAGCAGCCAGGGTGGACTAGCGGCCTACGAGCAGTACTTC
CASSQGGLAAYEQYF
>TRBV30|TRBJ1-1|NA|NA
TGTGCCAGGGACATGGAGTTTGGCACTGAAGCTTTCTTT
CARDMEFGTEAFF
>TRBV6-6|TRBJ1-2|NA|TRBD1
TGTGCCAGCAGGATGGGACAGGGGGCCTATGGCTACACCTTC
CASRMGQGAYGYTF
>TRBV28|TRBJ1-6|NA|TRBD1
TGTGCCAGCATCCCGGGACAGGAGAATTCACCCCTCCACTTT
CASIPGQENSPLHF
>TRBV27|TRBJ2-2|NA|NA
TGTGCCAGCAGTCCGTCACGTGACGGTGCCGGGGAGCTGTTTTTT
CASSPSRDGAGELFF
>TRBV5-6|TRBJ1-1|once|TRBD1
TGTGCCAGCAGCTTGCGCCAGGGGGGCATGAACACTGAAGCTTTCTTT
CASSLRQGGMNTEAFF
>TRBV2|TRBJ2-3|NA|NA
TGTGCCAGCAGTGGACTAGGGTCGGGCACAGATACGCAGTATTTT
CASSGLGSGTDTQYF
>TRBV14|TRBJ2-1|NA|TRBD1
TGTGCCAGCAGCCAAGGACAGGGTGGGAAGTTCTTC
CASSQGQGGKFF
>TRBV27|TRBJ2-5|NA|NA
TGTGCCAGCAGTTTAGGCAGAATACAAGAGACCCAGTACTTC
CASSLGRIQETQYF
>TRBV5-1|TRBJ1-1|NA|NA
TGCGCCAGCTACGTATCGGGGGTGGGGATGAACACTGAAGCTTTCTTT
CASYVSGVGMNTEAFF
>TRBV19|TRBJ1-2|few|NA
TGTGCCAGTAGTTTTTCCAGGGCAGGCTACACCTTC
CASSFSRAGYTF
>TRBV18|TRBJ2-7|NA|NA
TGTGCCAGCTCTTCGAGCGAGGCCGGGGAATACGAGCAGTACTTC
CASSSSEAGEYEQYF
>TRBV7-8|TRBJ1-3|NA|NA
TGTGCCAGCAGCTTTCAGGGCCGAAGATCTGGAAACACCATATATTTT
CASSFQGRRSGNTIYF
>TRBV2|TRBJ1-1|once|TRBD1
TGTGCCAGCAGGGGGGTGGCCAGGGGGCTGGATGAAGCTTTCTTT
CASRGVARGLDEAFF
>TRBV30|TRBJ2-5|NA|NA
TGTGCCTGGAGTGGATACATTCCCCAAGAGACCCAGTACTTC
CAWSGYIPQETQYF
>TRBV7-2|TRBJ2-1|NA|NA
TGTGCCAGCAGCTTAGCGACCCAATACAATGAGCAGTTCTTC
CASSLATQYNEQFF
>TRBV9|TRBJ2-2|NA|TRBD2
TGTGCCAGCAGCGTAGCGGGGGGAGCCACCGGGGAGCTGTTTTTT
CASSVAGGATGELFF
>TRBV19|TRBJ1-1|NA|NA
TGTGCCAGTAGGCGACAGCTGAACACTGAAGCTTTCTTT
CASRRQLNTEAFF
>TRBV9|TRBJ2-4|NA|TRBD2
TGTGCCAGCAGCGCCGGGGGGACCGTAGCCAAAAACATTCAGTACTTC
CASSAGGTVAKNIQYF
>TRBV28|TRBJ2-7|NA|NA
TGTGCCAGCAGTTCCGGGACCAAAACCTACGAGCAGTACTTC
CASSSGTKTYEQYF
>TRBV19|TRBJ2-7|few|TRBD2
TGTGCCAGTAGTAGGGGGGTAGCGGGAGCCTACGAGCAGTACTTC
CASSRGVAGAYEQYF
>TRBV6-1|TRBJ1-1|NA|NA
TGTGCCAGCAGCGTGACAGGAAACACTGAAGCTTTCTTT
CASSVTGNTEAFF
>TRBV19|TRBJ1-5|few|NA
TGTGCCTCCCAGAAGTTCGAGATTGGTCAGCCCCAGCATTTT
CASQKFEIGQPQHF
>TRBV30|TRBJ2-7|NA|TRBD1
TGTGCCTGGAGTGTTTGTGGGGGAAGACAGGGTCCCTACGAGCAGTACTTC
CAWSVCGGRQGPYEQYF
>TRBV18|TRBJ1-1|NA|NA
TGTGCCAGCTCACCACCGATATTACAGGGTGAAGCTTTCTTT
CASSPPILQGEAFF
>TRBV4-1|TRBJ1-5|NA|NA
TGCGCCAGCAGCCAAGAAAGGGTCCTCCTCAATCAGCCCCAGCATTTT
CASSQERVLLNQPQHF
>TRBV7-8|TRBJ1-1|NA|NA
TGTGCCAGCAGCTTAGCGGTCCGGGGGGGTACAGGGAACACTGAAGCTTTCTTT
CASSLAVRGGTGNTEAFF
>TRBV13|TRBJ1-4|NA|NA
TGTGCCAGCAGCTTAAGAAGCACAGGCGCCGAAAAACTGTTTTTT
CASSLRSTGAEKLFF
>TRBV5-1|TRBJ2-1|NA|TRBD1
TGCGCCAGCAGCTTCAGGCAGGGGGTAAACAATGAGCAGTTCTTC
CASSFRQGVNNEQFF
>TRBV13|TRBJ2-5|NA|NA
TGTGCCAGCAGCCGGCGGGGCGGGGAGACCCAGTACTTC
CASSRRGGETQYF
>TRBV30|TRBJ1-2|NA|NA
TGTGCCTGGAGGGGGGCAAGGGCTAACTATGGCTACACCTTC
CAWRGARANYGYTF
>TRBV7-2|TRBJ1-4|NA|NA
TGTGCCAGCAGCTCTAAAGGGGGAGAACGGGAAAAACTGTTTTTT
CASSSKGGEREKLFF
>TRBV2|TRBJ1-6|NA|TRBD1
TGTGCCAGCAGCACGGACAGGGTCAATTCACCCCTCCACTTT
CASSTDRVNSPLHF